The following is a TCR beta chain sequence with its context. The antigen is undetermined. Germline CDR1 reads MNHEY; CDR2 reads SVGEGT. The ends were cut back, 7 bases at V and 3 bases at J, with 12 bases in the middle. CDR3 length: 14 residues. This specimen belongs to a study of T-cell memory formation after mild COVID-19. Whole-study context: The two donors had largely donor-specific TCR clusters.

cDNA libraries for TCR alpha and TCR beta, carrying sample barcodes and UMIs, came from 5'RACE with constant-segment primers. In TCRdb, the 5' RACE reads were re-called with MiXCR into one record per CDR3 protein. The sample yields roughly 350,000 distinct CDR3 sequences, around 27% seen once. Whole-study findings and limits: That cross-reactive memory joined was suggested by some responding clones appearing in pre-infection memory.

The sequencing sample was made of PBMCs or a T cell subset sorted from them (not recorded which). The TCR was taken from an adult woman who had mild COVID-19 (a few samples of this study predate the infection). Cell type and time point are not known. V gene TRBV6-2 or TRBV6-3 combines with J gene TRBJ2-2, with D maybe TRBD2 (6 bases). CDR3 loop: CASKGGADTGELFF. The CDR3 bases are TGTGCCAGCAAGGGAGGAGCGGACACCGGGGAGCTGTTTTTT.